This entry concerns a single TCR beta chain. The V gene's germline CDR1 is DFQATT and CDR2 SNEGSKA (reference sequence). There are 13 residues in the CDR3. Trimming left V 3 bases short and J 3 bases short, with 12 bases between. The data are from a study of control samples from healthy donors and cancer patients. TCRdb's copy holds only in-frame clones and misses some; the assay was immunoSEQ multiplex PCR. The sample includes over 100,000 clones, approximately 89% seen only once; the top ten take around 3.3%. This TCR was sampled from a man aged 40-55 years in good health. The chain employs TRBV20-1 and TRBJ2-7, with no clear D. The sequenced material came from blood. This CDR3 reads CSASGGVYYEQYF. The CDR3 DNA reads TGCAGTGCTAGTGGTGGGGTTTACTACGAGCAGTACTTC.